The 13 T cell receptor beta chains below all came from one sample that was sequenced in a study of vaccination and CD4 T cells after COVID-19. Treatment given: roughly ten-day PBMC culture with coronavirus spike peptide pools or control peptides (ViraFEST assay). With the Oncomine TCR Beta short-read assay, DNA from cultured CD4+ T cells was sequenced. Using its own MiXCR run on the PCR reads, TCRdb lists one record per CDR3 protein. The sample carries around 19,000 distinct CDR3 sequences, roughly two fifths recorded once. Antigens for these TCRs are unknown. The specimen was CD4+ T cells from blood, cultured in vitro, collected after SARS-CoV-2 vaccination. These receptors came from a human donor who had recovered from COVID-19.

The chain recombines TRBV7-8 with TRBJ1-5; tentatively, D is TRBD1 (5 bases). V shed 5 bases and J shed 2 bases, with 16 bases lying between them. CDR1 is SGHVS and CDR2 is FQNEAQ in the germline V gene. CDR3 length equals 16 residues. CDR3 loop: CASSAQQGRGNQPQHF. The CDR3 nucleotides are TGTGCCAGCAGCGCTCAGCAGGGACGGGGCAATCAGCCCCAGCATTTT.

The chain links TRBV29-1 to TRBJ2-5, with D unresolved. The CDR3 totals 13 residues. CDR1 and CDR2 (germline): SQVTM, ANQGSEA. V dropped 2 bases and J dropped 3 bases, with 10 bases sitting between them. The CDR3 nucleotides are TGCAGCGTTGAATATGTCGGCAAAGAGACCCAGTACTTC. Protein: CSVEYVGKETQYF.

The chain carries TRBV27 and TRBJ2-6, with D possibly matching TRBD1 (5 bases). Germline assignment: CDR1 MNHEY and CDR2 SMNVEV (reference sequence). The V gene lost 4 bases and the J gene lost 4 bases, with 17 bases spanning the gap. This CDR3 comprises 17 residues. The CDR3 protein is CASSSGTGLAGANVLTF. CDR3 in DNA: TGTGCCAGCAGTTCCGGTACAGGATTAGCAGGGGCCAACGTCCTGACTTTC.

The chain couples TRBV20-1 to TRBJ1-2; no clear D gene. The CDR3 spans 14 residues. Trimming removed 6 bases from V and 6 bases from J, with 20 bases in between. CDR1 DFQATT and CDR2 SNEGSKA come from the germline V gene (reference sequence). Here the CDR3 DNA reads TGCAGTGCAGCGAAGGGTAATAGAAGGGATGGCTACACCTTC. It encodes CSAAKGNRRDGYTF.

The chain has TRBV12-5 and TRBJ1-1; 9 positions match TRBD1. Trimming removed 5 bases from V and 0 bases from J; junction bases left unmatched: 4. The CDR3 totals 15 residues. Germline V gene sequence: CDR1 LGHNT, CDR2 FRNRAP. CDR3 sequence reads: CASGPGDRVNTEAFF. DNA of the CDR3: TGTGCTAGTGGTCCGGGGGACAGGGTGAACACTGAAGCTTTCTTT.

This clonotype appeared once. The V call is TRBV21-1, the J call TRBJ2-1; TRBD1 is the table's D call, not checked against the DNA. TRBV21-1 is assigned pseudogene status. This CDR3 is built from 13 residues. CDR3 sequence reads: CASSEGGFDEQFF. DNA for the CDR3: TGTGCCAGCTCCGAGGGGGGGTTCGATGAGCAGTTCTTC.

The rearrangement uses TRBV2 and TRBJ2-3; 7 bases match TRBD1. Germline-derived CDR1 and CDR2 are SNHLY and FYNNEI. With V trimmed by 9 bases and J by 6 bases, 9 bases remained unmatched. The CDR3 is made up of 13 amino acids. This chain's CDR3 is CASKITGDDTQYF. The CDR3 region has the DNA TGTGCCAGTAAGATAACAGGGGATGATACGCAGTATTTT. The full variable domain, completed using reference TRBV2 and TRBJ2-3, is EPEVTQTPSHQVTQMGQEVILRCVPISNHLYFYWYRQILGQKVEFLVSFYNNEISEKSEIFDDQFSVERPDGSNFTLKIRSTKLEDSAMYFCASKITGDDTQYFGPGTRLTVL.

The gene calls are TRBV7-9 and TRBJ2-2, with D possibly matching TRBD1 (5 bases). This CDR3 comprises 15 residues. Germline V gene data show CDR1 as SEHNR and CDR2 as FQNEAQ (reference sequence). The V end was cut by 2 bases, the J end by 9 bases, with 16 bases between. The CDR3 nucleotides read TGTGCCAGCAGCTTAAGTACAGGCCCCGTCCGGGAGCTGTTTTTT. This encodes CASSLSTGPVRELFF.

This rearrangement joins TRBV7-2 to TRBJ1-5; D ambiguous. Trimming removed 4 bases at V and 2 bases at J, with 12 bases between. The CDR3 has 15 amino acids. The germline V gene encodes CDR1 SGHTA and CDR2 FQGNSA. For the CDR3, the DNA is TGTGCCAGCAGCTCTGAGCACGGGGGCAATCAGCCCCAGCATTTT. This codes for CASSSEHGGNQPQHF.

The chain combines TRBV15 with TRBJ2-2, with D perhaps assigned TRBD1 or TRBD2 (5 bases each). Trimming left V 3 bases short and J 4 bases short, with 12 bases between. This CDR3 contains 15 residues. Germline CDR1 LNHNV, CDR2 YYDKDF (reference sequence). CDR3 sequence (DNA): TGTGCCACCAGCAGGGGGACGGATGGCACCGGGGAGCTGTTTTTT. Residues: CATSRGTDGTGELFF.

V is TRBV6-2 or TRBV6-3 and J is TRBJ1-6; 9 bases line up with TRBD1. The germline CDR1 and CDR2 sequences are MNHEY and SVGEGT. The J segment lost 6 bases and the V segment lost 6 bases, leaving 3 bases of the junction unmatched. The CDR3 has 14 amino acids. The DNA for the CDR3 is TGTGCCAGCAGCCTGGACAGGGGTAATTCACCCCTCCACTTT. Its translation is CASSLDRGNSPLHF.

The rearrangement links TRBV28 to TRBJ1-5; D not resolved. Trimming removed 8 bases at V and 0 bases at J, with 11 bases between. CDR3 length: 14 residues. CDR1 is MDHEN, CDR2 SYDVKM, per germline. Here the CDR3 reads CASRRGGSNQPQHF. The CDR3 DNA sequence: TGTGCCAGCCGCCGTGGTGGTAGCAATCAGCCCCAGCATTTT.

The sample holds a few counts of this clonotype. V is TRBV20-1 and J is TRBJ1-1; 11 bases line up with TRBD1. The CDR3 is 13 residues long. Germline V lookup: CDR1 DFQATT, CDR2 SNEGSKA (reference sequence). The J segment lost 5 bases and the V segment lost 5 bases, leaving 4 bases of the junction unmatched. This CDR3 reads CSAGGTGGTEAFF. As DNA, the CDR3 is TGCAGTGCTGGAGGGACAGGGGGGACTGAAGCTTTCTTT.